Below, 12 T cell receptor beta chains from the same sample are listed, as sequenced in a study of T cells in tuberculosis. Profiling relied on immunoSEQ multiplex PCR, and the TCRdb table lists in-frame clones only, not all of them. The table records tens of thousands of clones, about 76% of them present only once. Cells were sorted from thawed PBMC rested overnight and stained with GMM-loaded CD1B tetramer, viability dye and anti-CD3. CD1B tetramers were loaded with Rhodococcus equi-derived C32 glucose monomycolate. The source material was CD1b-GMM tetramer-negative cells sorted from PBMCs. The source is an adult woman with latent tuberculosis.

The CDR3 loop reads CASSQRQGTGANVLTF. The CDR3 DNA is TGTGCCAGCAGCCAGCGACAGGGAACTGGGGCCAACGTCCTGACTTTC. The V gene is TRBV14, the J gene TRBJ2-6; 7 bases are shared with TRBD1. Germline V gene lookup returns CDR1 SGHDN and CDR2 FVKESK. V lost 3 bases to trimming and J lost 2 bases; unmatched junction nucleotides: 4. This CDR3 has 16 amino acids.

The chain joins TRBV27 to TRBJ1-3, with D possibly TRBD1 on 6 matching bases. CDR3 length equals 15 residues. Between the trimmed V and J ends, which lost 6 bases and 4 bases, there was a span of 16 bases. From germline, CDR1 is MNHEY and CDR2 SMNVEV (reference sequence). This CDR3 is CASRRTGLAGNTIYF. CDR3 DNA sequence: TGTGCCAGCAGAAGAACAGGGTTGGCAGGAAACACCATATATTTT.

The V gene is TRBV15, the J gene TRBJ2-1, with 14 bases lining up with TRBD2. Germline CDR1 LNHNV, CDR2 YYDKDF (reference sequence). Trimming removed 7 bases from V and 6 bases from J; junction bases left unmatched: 11. This CDR3 contains 17 residues. The CDR3 nucleotides read TGTGCCACCAAGATTCTCGGGACTAGCGGGAGTCCCAATGAGCAGTTCTTC. It is translated as CATKILGTSGSPNEQFF.

The rearrangement uses TRBV10-1 and TRBJ2-1, with a tentative D call TRBD1 (6 bases). Germline values: CDR1 WNHNN, CDR2 SYGVQD (reference sequence). V shed 2 bases and J shed 3 bases, with 11 bases lying between them. The CDR3 length is 15 residues. Here the CDR3 DNA reads TGCGCCAGCAGTGAGGGCAGGGGTGACTACAATGAGCAGTTCTTC. It encodes CASSEGRGDYNEQFF.

The chain carries TRBV12-5 and TRBJ1-4; 10 nucleotides match TRBD1. Germline lookup yields CDR1 LGHNT and CDR2 FRNRAP. This CDR3 spans 14 amino acids. Trimming at V came to 5 bases and at J to 6 bases, leaving 3 bases not matched to a gene. The chain's CDR3 is CASGRQGADEKLFF. The CDR3 nucleotides are TGTGCTAGTGGTCGACAGGGGGCGGATGAAAAACTGTTTTTT.

The chain carries TRBV6-1 and TRBJ1-5; perhaps TRBD1 as D (5 bases). Germline CDR1 and CDR2: MNHNS and SASEGT. The CDR3 spans 17 residues. With 1 base removed from V and 7 bases from J, the gap between germline ends came to 20 bases. Here the CDR3 reads CASSEEGGRRGQQPQHF. In DNA, the CDR3 is TGTGCCAGCAGTGAAGAGGGCGGGAGGAGGGGCCAACAGCCCCAGCATTTT.

With regard to this clone: Other nucleotide sequences in the sample specify the same CDR3. The J gene is TRBJ1-6, the V gene TRBV19; TRBD1 matches 9 bases. The V gene's germline CDR1 is LNHDA and CDR2 SQIVND (reference sequence). Unmatched junction bases numbered 5, after V lost 4 bases and J lost 10 bases. The CDR3 loop spans 14 amino acids. The CDR3: CASSTGTGNSPLHF. DNA of the CDR3: TGTGCCAGTAGTACCGGGACAGGGAACTCACCCCTCCACTTT. The full variable domain, with the rest looked up from reference TRBV19 and TRBJ1-6, is DGGITQSPKYLFRKEGQNVTLSCEQNLNHDAMYWYRQDPGQGLRLIYYSQIVNDFQKGDIAEGYSVSREKKESFPLTVTSAQKNPTAFYLCASSTGTGNSPLHFGNGTRLTVT.

The rearrangement uses TRBV5-1 and TRBJ2-7; D is possibly TRBD2 (6 bases). CDR1 and CDR2 from the germline V gene are SGHRS and YFSETQ. The CDR3 totals 13 residues. The V and J ends lost 6 bases and 4 bases respectively, with 14 bases between them. CDR3 region: CASKRAGRYEQYF. CDR3 bases: TGCGCCAGCAAGAGGGCAGGGAGGTACGAGCAGTACTTC.

The chain uses TRBV7-2 and TRBJ1-3; D is ambiguous. The V end lost 1 base, the J end lost 7 bases, and 17 bases lay between the germline ends. The CDR3 length is 16 residues. Germline lookup yields CDR1 SGHTA and CDR2 FQGNSA. The CDR3 nucleotides read TGTGCCAGCAGCTTAGAACCCCTGAGAAGCGGGAACACCATATATTTT. This encodes CASSLEPLRSGNTIYF.

The V and J genes are TRBV2 and TRBJ1-5, with D unclear. This CDR3 region has 14 residues. Deletions cut 2 bases from V and 7 bases from J, with 12 bases between. Germline CDR1 and CDR2: SNHLY and FYNNEI. This CDR3 is CASSESSVEQPQHF. CDR3 DNA: TGTGCCAGCAGTGAATCGTCCGTAGAGCAGCCCCAGCATTTT.

V usage is TRBV9 and J usage is TRBJ2-7; D possibly corresponds to TRBD1 (6 bases). Per the germline V gene, CDR1 is SGDLS and CDR2 is YYNGEE. CDR3 length: 11 amino acids. V was trimmed by 3 bases and J by 5 bases, leaving 6 bases between them. The CDR3 protein is CASSEGDEQYF. As DNA, the CDR3 is TGTGCCAGCAGCGAGGGGGACGAGCAGTACTTC.

V and J are TRBV7-2 and TRBJ2-3; D is unresolved. The germline V and J ends were trimmed by 5 bases and 4 bases, with 7 bases remaining between them. The CDR3 is 12 amino acids. Germline-derived CDR1 and CDR2 are SGHTA and FQGNSA. The CDR3 sequence: CASSPVADTQYF. The CDR3 coding sequence is TGTGCCAGCAGCCCGGTCGCAGATACGCAGTATTTT.